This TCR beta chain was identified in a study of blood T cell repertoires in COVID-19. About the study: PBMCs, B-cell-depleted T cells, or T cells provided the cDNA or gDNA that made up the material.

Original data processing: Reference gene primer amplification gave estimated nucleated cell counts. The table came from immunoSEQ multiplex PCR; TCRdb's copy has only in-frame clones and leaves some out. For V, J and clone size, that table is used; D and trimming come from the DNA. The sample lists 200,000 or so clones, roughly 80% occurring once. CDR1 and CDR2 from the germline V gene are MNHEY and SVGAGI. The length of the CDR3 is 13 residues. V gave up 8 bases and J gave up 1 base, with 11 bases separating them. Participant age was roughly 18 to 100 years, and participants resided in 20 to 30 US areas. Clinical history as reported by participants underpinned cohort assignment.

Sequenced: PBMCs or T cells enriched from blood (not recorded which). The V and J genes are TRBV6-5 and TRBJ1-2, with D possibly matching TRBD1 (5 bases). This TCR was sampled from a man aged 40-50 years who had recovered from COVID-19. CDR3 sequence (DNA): TGTGCCAGCTGGGGCAGCTTTAACTATGGCTACACCTTC. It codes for CASWGSFNYGYTF.